Listed below are T cell receptor beta chains from one sample, sequenced in a study of human T cells and chemical hapten exposure. TCRdb independently ran MiXCR on the RACE reads; one entry per CDR3 protein. In the table there are 300,000 to 450,000 distinct CDR3 sequences, around 5% of which are singletons. Sequencing was performed on whole blood, taken in connection with sensitization to the hapten diphenylcyclopropenone (DPC). The receptors here all came from a woman aged 18-30 years with alopecia areata. Some clones in this sample may be carry-over from other donors' samples. Both conserved end residues are part of each CDR3. Each record gives: CDR3 protein, CDR3 DNA, D gene, J gene, clone size, V gene. A D gene is named only where the DNA matches it firmly. Expanded clones get a size class; other rows say once, few or many, or leave the size out.

CDR3aa: CAIGLSSLDGEQFF
CDR3nt: TGTGCCATCGGGCTGAGCAGCCTGGACGGTGAGCAGTTCTTC
d_gene: .
j_gene: TRBJ2-1
abundance: medium-sized
v_gene: TRBV10-3

CDR3aa: CASSQYGTSVYNEQFF
CDR3nt: TGCGCCAGCAGCCAGTACGGGACTAGCGTCTACAATGAGCAGTTCTTC
d_gene: TRBD2
j_gene: TRBJ2-1
abundance: few
v_gene: TRBV4-3

CDR3aa: CASSQDFSREGAKNIQYF
CDR3nt: TGCGCCAGCAGCCAAGATTTCAGCAGGGAGGGAGCCAAAAACATTCAGTACTTC
d_gene: TRBD2
j_gene: TRBJ2-4
abundance: many
v_gene: TRBV4-3

CDR3aa: CASSVGSLSGGAYEQYF
CDR3nt: TGTGCCAGCAGCGTAGGTTCCCTTAGCGGGGGGGCCTACGAGCAGTACTTC
d_gene: TRBD2
j_gene: TRBJ2-7
abundance: .
v_gene: TRBV9

CDR3aa: CASMRDATNEKLFF
CDR3nt: TGTGCCAGCATGAGGGATGCAACTAATGAAAAACTGTTTTTT
d_gene: .
j_gene: TRBJ1-4
abundance: few
v_gene: TRBV2

CDR3aa: CASSYSLIAKNIQYF
CDR3nt: TGTGCCAGCAGTTACTCGCTGATAGCCAAAAACATTCAGTACTTC
d_gene: .
j_gene: TRBJ2-4
abundance: few
v_gene: TRBV6-7

CDR3aa: CASATVYNSPLHF
CDR3nt: TGCGCCAGCGCTACAGTCTATAATTCACCCCTCCACTTT
d_gene: .
j_gene: TRBJ1-6
abundance: few
v_gene: TRBV10-2

CDR3aa: CASSSGLVFF
CDR3nt: TGTGCCAGCAGTTCGGGTCTTGTGTTTTTT
d_gene: .
j_gene: TRBJ1-4
abundance: few
v_gene: TRBV6-6

CDR3aa: CASSLRGTGGSPLHF
CDR3nt: TGTGCCAGCAGCTTAAGGGGGACAGGGGGCTCACCCCTCCACTTT
d_gene: TRBD1
j_gene: TRBJ1-6
abundance: many
v_gene: TRBV11-2

CDR3aa: CASSLNRGTGEKLFF
CDR3nt: TGCGCCAGCAGCTTGAACAGGGGGACGGGTGAAAAACTGTTTTTT
d_gene: TRBD1
j_gene: TRBJ1-4
abundance: many
v_gene: TRBV5-1

CDR3aa: CAISETGTGGSTEAFF
CDR3nt: TGTGCCATCAGTGAGACCGGGACAGGGGGATCCACTGAAGCTTTCTTT
d_gene: TRBD1
j_gene: TRBJ1-1
abundance: .
v_gene: TRBV10-3

CDR3aa: CASSYPSEGTGWNQPQHF
CDR3nt: TGTGCCAGCAGTTACCCTTCTGAGGGTACTGGTTGGAATCAGCCCCAGCATTTT
d_gene: .
j_gene: TRBJ1-5
abundance: many
v_gene: TRBV6-2/TRBV6-3

CDR3aa: CAISDGQAQGRPYGYTF
CDR3nt: TGTGCCATCAGTGACGGCCAGGCACAGGGTCGACCCTATGGCTACACCTTC
d_gene: .
j_gene: TRBJ1-2
abundance: many
v_gene: TRBV10-3

CDR3aa: CSARDAKTKQPQHF
CDR3nt: TGCAGTGCTAGAGACGCAAAGACGAAACAGCCCCAGCATTTT
d_gene: .
j_gene: TRBJ1-5
abundance: many
v_gene: TRBV20-1

CDR3aa: CASSNRQVGGEQYF
CDR3nt: TGTGCCAGTAGTAACAGGCAAGTCGGAGGCGAGCAGTACTTC
d_gene: .
j_gene: TRBJ2-7
abundance: .
v_gene: TRBV19

CDR3aa: CSARDREEKLFF
CDR3nt: TGCAGTGCTAGGGACAGGGAGGAAAAACTGTTTTTT
d_gene: TRBD1
j_gene: TRBJ1-4
abundance: many
v_gene: TRBV20-1

CDR3aa: CASSLGEGRDTQYF
CDR3nt: TGCGCCAGCAGCTTGGGCGAGGGAAGAGATACGCAGTATTTT
d_gene: .
j_gene: TRBJ2-3
abundance: few
v_gene: TRBV5-1

CDR3aa: CSVNTENYEQYF
CDR3nt: TGCAGCGTTAATACAGAGAACTACGAGCAGTACTTC
d_gene: .
j_gene: TRBJ2-7
abundance: many
v_gene: TRBV29-1

CDR3aa: CASSICSGGKGYEQFF
CDR3nt: TGTGCCAGCAGCATCTGTAGCGGGGGGAAAGGGTATGAGCAGTTCTTC
d_gene: TRBD2
j_gene: TRBJ2-1
abundance: .
v_gene: TRBV7-4

CDR3aa: CACGDLLVTEAFF
CDR3nt: TGTGCCTGCGGGGACCTCCTTGTCACTGAAGCTTTCTTT
d_gene: .
j_gene: TRBJ1-1
abundance: many
v_gene: TRBV6-2/TRBV6-3

CDR3aa: CSARDAGQDTDTQYF
CDR3nt: TGCAGTGCTAGAGATGCCGGACAGGACACAGATACGCAGTATTTT
d_gene: TRBD1
j_gene: TRBJ2-3
abundance: many
v_gene: TRBV20-1

CDR3aa: CASSEEGLAGPEQFF
CDR3nt: TGTGCCAGCAGTGAAGAGGGACTAGCGGGACCTGAGCAGTTCTTC
d_gene: TRBD2
j_gene: TRBJ2-1
abundance: .
v_gene: TRBV2

CDR3aa: CASSQVQGSSSGANVLTF
CDR3nt: TGCGCCAGCAGCCAAGTACAGGGCTCTTCCTCTGGGGCCAACGTCCTGACTTTC
d_gene: .
j_gene: TRBJ2-6
abundance: .
v_gene: TRBV4-3

CDR3aa: CASSYSGTSSLQFF
CDR3nt: TGTGCCAGCAGTTACTCCGGGACTAGTAGTCTGCAGTTCTTC
d_gene: TRBD2
j_gene: TRBJ2-1
abundance: few
v_gene: TRBV6-2/TRBV6-3

CDR3aa: CASSLRMEYGYTF
CDR3nt: TGCGCCAGCAGCTTGAGGATGGAGTATGGCTACACCTTC
d_gene: .
j_gene: TRBJ1-2
abundance: few
v_gene: TRBV5-1

CDR3aa: CSVDQETQYF
CDR3nt: TGCAGTGTCGACCAAGAGACCCAGTACTTC
d_gene: .
j_gene: TRBJ2-5
abundance: few
v_gene: TRBV20-1

CDR3aa: CSVEMQTYEQYF
CDR3nt: TGCAGCGTCGAGATGCAGACCTACGAGCAGTACTTC
d_gene: .
j_gene: TRBJ2-7
abundance: many
v_gene: TRBV29-1

CDR3aa: CASSLTSASRSYNEQFF
CDR3nt: TGTGCCAGCAGCTTAACGAGCGCTTCGCGATCCTACAATGAGCAGTTCTTC
d_gene: .
j_gene: TRBJ2-1
abundance: .
v_gene: TRBV7-2

CDR3aa: CASSQEGSPLYEQYF
CDR3nt: TGTGCCAGCAGCCAAGAGGGGAGCCCACTCTACGAGCAGTACTTC
d_gene: .
j_gene: TRBJ2-7
abundance: many
v_gene: TRBV6-6

CDR3aa: CASSYSDQGRQAQYF
CDR3nt: TGTGCCAGCAGTTACTCGGACCAGGGAAGACAGGCCCAGTACTTC
d_gene: .
j_gene: TRBJ2-7
abundance: .
v_gene: TRBV6-5

CDR3aa: CASSPWDRDLERDTQYF
CDR3nt: TGTGCCAGCAGCCCGTGGGACAGGGACCTCGAACGGGATACGCAGTATTTT
d_gene: TRBD1
j_gene: TRBJ2-3
abundance: .
v_gene: TRBV7-9

CDR3aa: CSARDRGGGGAYNEQFF
CDR3nt: TGCAGTGCTAGAGATCGAGGTGGCGGGGGCGCATACAATGAGCAGTTCTTC
d_gene: .
j_gene: TRBJ2-1
abundance: many
v_gene: TRBV20-1

CDR3aa: CASSTIPGTGGEKLFF
CDR3nt: TGTGCCAGCAGTACTATACCCGGGACAGGGGGTGAAAAACTGTTTTTT
d_gene: TRBD1
j_gene: TRBJ1-4
abundance: .
v_gene: TRBV27

CDR3aa: CASGRGPTEAFF
CDR3nt: TGTGCCAGCGGCAGGGGGCCCACTGAAGCTTTCTTT
d_gene: TRBD1
j_gene: TRBJ1-1
abundance: many
v_gene: TRBV6-5

CDR3aa: CASSLGEANTEAFF
CDR3nt: TGTGCCAGCAGCTTAGGCGAGGCGAACACTGAAGCTTTCTTT
d_gene: .
j_gene: TRBJ1-1
abundance: many
v_gene: TRBV7-9

CDR3aa: CATSRSGNTEAFF
CDR3nt: TGTGCCACCAGCAGGTCAGGGAACACTGAAGCTTTCTTT
d_gene: .
j_gene: TRBJ1-1
abundance: many
v_gene: TRBV15

CDR3aa: CSVGTGNSNQPQHF
CDR3nt: TGCAGCGTTGGGACGGGAAATAGCAATCAGCCCCAGCATTTT
d_gene: .
j_gene: TRBJ1-5
abundance: few
v_gene: TRBV29-1

CDR3aa: CATITGTGDTEAFF
CDR3nt: TGTGCCACGATAACCGGGACAGGGGACACTGAAGCTTTCTTT
d_gene: TRBD1
j_gene: TRBJ1-1
abundance: few
v_gene: TRBV10-3

CDR3aa: CASSSGGLTEAFF
CDR3nt: TGCGCCAGCAGCTCAGGGGGCCTCACTGAAGCTTTCTTT
d_gene: TRBD1
j_gene: TRBJ1-1
abundance: .
v_gene: TRBV5-1

CDR3aa: CASSKEAGEQYF
CDR3nt: TGTGCCAGCAGCAAAGAAGCCGGCGAGCAGTACTTC
d_gene: .
j_gene: TRBJ2-7
abundance: few
v_gene: TRBV21-1

CDR3aa: CASSLDGSGVYTDTQYF
CDR3nt: TGCGCCAGCAGCTTGGATGGTAGCGGGGTATACACAGATACGCAGTATTTT
d_gene: TRBD2
j_gene: TRBJ2-3
abundance: few
v_gene: TRBV5-1

CDR3aa: CASLSHRFGEQYF
CDR3nt: TGTGCCAGCCTTTCTCACAGGTTTGGCGAGCAGTACTTC
d_gene: .
j_gene: TRBJ2-7
abundance: many
v_gene: TRBV28

CDR3aa: CASSSSGQGRSNGYTF
CDR3nt: TGTGCCAGCAGCTCAAGCGGACAGGGCCGGTCGAATGGCTACACCTTC
d_gene: TRBD1
j_gene: TRBJ1-2
abundance: few
v_gene: TRBV7-9

CDR3aa: CASSLSLKKTYNEQFF
CDR3nt: TGTGCCAGCAGCCTTAGCTTGAAGAAGACCTACAATGAGCAGTTCTTC
d_gene: .
j_gene: TRBJ2-1
abundance: many
v_gene: TRBV7-2

CDR3aa: CASSQEGNRVGSPLHF
CDR3nt: TGCGCCAGCAGCCAAGAGGGGAACAGGGTGGGTTCACCCCTCCACTTT
d_gene: .
j_gene: TRBJ1-6
abundance: few
v_gene: TRBV4-3

CDR3aa: CASSEALGGAASTDTQYF
CDR3nt: TGTGCCAGCAGTGAAGCGCTGGGAGGGGCTGCTAGCACAGATACGCAGTATTTT
d_gene: TRBD2
j_gene: TRBJ2-3
abundance: few
v_gene: TRBV2

CDR3aa: CASSSHSSYNSPLHF
CDR3nt: TGTGCCAGCAGCTCACATAGCTCCTATAATTCACCCCTCCACTTT
d_gene: .
j_gene: TRBJ1-6
abundance: .
v_gene: TRBV7-2

CDR3aa: CAISEGGSNTGELFF
CDR3nt: TGTGCCATCAGTGAGGGAGGATCTAACACCGGGGAGCTGTTTTTT
d_gene: .
j_gene: TRBJ2-2
abundance: many
v_gene: TRBV10-3

CDR3aa: CASSLEEGFLAKNIQYF
CDR3nt: TGTGCCAGCAGCTTAGAGGAGGGGTTTCTAGCCAAAAACATTCAGTACTTC
d_gene: .
j_gene: TRBJ2-4
abundance: many
v_gene: TRBV7-8

CDR3aa: CASSLAAGGNTIYF
CDR3nt: TGTGCCAGCAGTTTAGCTGCCGGTGGAAACACCATATATTTT
d_gene: .
j_gene: TRBJ1-3
abundance: many
v_gene: TRBV6-5

CDR3aa: CASSQDWKGIEDGYTF
CDR3nt: TGCGCCAGCAGCCAAGATTGGAAGGGAATAGAGGATGGCTACACCTTC
d_gene: .
j_gene: TRBJ1-2
abundance: many
v_gene: TRBV4-1

CDR3aa: CASSQGPGQVANEQFF
CDR3nt: TGCGCCAGCAGCCAAGGACCGGGACAGGTCGCCAATGAGCAGTTCTTC
d_gene: TRBD1
j_gene: TRBJ2-1
abundance: many
v_gene: TRBV4-3

CDR3aa: CASSLSSRGKYEQYF
CDR3nt: TGTGCCAGCAGTTTATCTTCAAGGGGGAAGTACGAGCAGTACTTC
d_gene: .
j_gene: TRBJ2-7
abundance: .
v_gene: TRBV27